One sample yielded the 23 T cell receptor beta chains listed below, sequenced in a study of T cell responses to AZD1222 COVID-19 vaccine. Clones were sequenced by immunoSEQ multiplex PCR, and TCRdb holds only the in-frame ones, with some missing. The sample has over 85,000 clones; just over 90% are singletons. The specimen comprised peripheral blood, sampled on day 0 of AZD1222 vaccination. The receptors come from an adult in good health.

This sequence joins TRBV6-5 and TRBJ2-7; no clear D. This CDR3 spans 15 amino acids. Germline V gene data show CDR1 as MNHEY and CDR2 as SVGAGI. V shed 6 bases and J shed 6 bases, with 21 bases lying between them. This chain's CDR3 is CASRPSGEDGGEQYF. CDR3 sequence (DNA): TGTGCCAGCAGGCCTTCCGGAGAGGATGGTGGCGAGCAGTACTTC.

This clone was detected ten times or more. The rearrangement joins TRBV10-3 to TRBJ1-2, with D possibly matching TRBD1 (6 bases). The CDR3 has 17 amino acids. Germline loops: CDR1 ENHRY, CDR2 SYGVKD. V lost 3 bases and J 2 bases, leaving 19 bases between the germline ends. The CDR3 bases are TGTGCCATCAGTGACGCGGACAGATCAGCCTTGAACTATGGCTACACCTTC. Its translation: CAISDADRSALNYGYTF.

V gene TRBV19 combines with J gene TRBJ1-3; possible D gene TRBD1, 6 bases. The length of the CDR3 is 13 residues. Germline assignment: CDR1 LNHDA and CDR2 SQIVND (reference sequence). The CDR3 reads CASKAGAQNTIYF. CDR3 coding DNA: TGTGCTTCAAAGGCGGGGGCGCAGAACACCATATATTTT.

The chain recombines TRBV6-1 with TRBJ1-2; unclear D gene. The CDR3 runs 13 residues. The V end lost 3 bases, the J end lost 4 bases, and 9 bases lay between the germline ends. Per germline, CDR1 MNHNS and CDR2 SASEGT. The CDR3 coding sequence is TGTGCCAGCAGTGACGGGCAGCTCTATGGCTACACCTTC. Translated: CASSDGQLYGYTF.

The chain recombines TRBV6-1 with TRBJ2-1; D gene unclear. CDR3 length: 15 amino acids. Trimming shortened V by 1 base and J by 0 bases, and 7 bases separated the two germline ends. Germline CDR1 reads MNHNS; CDR2 reads SASEGT. CDR3 DNA: TGTGCCAGCAGTGAAGATGCTTACTCCTACAATGAGCAGTTCTTC. It yields the protein CASSEDAYSYNEQFF.

V and J are TRBV28 and TRBJ1-6; 8 nucleotides match TRBD1. V trimming: 5 bases; J trimming: 11 bases; junction bases outside the gene matches: 11. The CDR3 extends over 15 amino acids. Germline CDR1 MDHEN, CDR2 SYDVKM. The CDR3 loop reads CASSPRGQGKTPLHF. The CDR3, as DNA: TGTGCCAGCAGTCCCAGGGGGCAGGGTAAGACACCCCTCCACTTT.

This chain joins TRBV4-2 and TRBJ2-4; TRBD1 matches 8 bases. This CDR3 is 16 amino acids long. J gave up 5 bases and V 0 bases, and 6 bases lay outside the gene matches. Germline values: CDR1 LGHNA, CDR2 YNFKEQ. The CDR3 region is CASSQEAGGWENIQYF. The CDR3 DNA sequence: TGTGCCAGCAGCCAAGAGGCAGGGGGCTGGGAAAACATTCAGTACTTC.

This clone has only a few counts. V gene TRBV11-3 combines with J gene TRBJ2-1; possible D gene TRBD1, 6 bases. In germline, CDR1 is SGHNT, CDR2 YENEEA. The CDR3 has 13 amino acids. V lost 4 bases and J 4 bases, leaving 8 bases between the germline ends. The CDR3 is CASSYGQYNEQFF. CDR3 DNA sequence: TGTGCCAGCAGCTACGGACAGTACAATGAGCAGTTCTTC. The full variable domain, with the rest looked up from reference TRBV11-3 and TRBJ2-1, is EAGVVQSPRYKIIEKKQPVAFWCNPISGHNTLYWYLQNLGQGPELLIRYENEEAVDDSQLPKDRFSAERLKGVDSTLKIQPAELGDSAVYLCASSYGQYNEQFFGPGTRLTVL.

The CDR3 is CASTLDNEQFF. The CDR3, as DNA: TGTGCCAGCACCCTTGACAATGAGCAGTTCTTC. This chain joins TRBV5-6 and TRBJ2-1; D is ambiguous. V lost 6 bases and J 5 bases, leaving 6 bases between the germline ends. The CDR3 consists of 11 residues. Germline V CDR1 and CDR2: SGHDT, YYEEEE.

The genes are TRBV7-8 and TRBJ1-5; 7 bases match TRBD1. This CDR3 has 14 amino acids. Germline V gives CDR1 SGHVS, CDR2 FQNEAQ. Trimming at V came to 1 base and at J to 13 bases, leaving 10 bases not matched to a gene. The CDR3 nucleotides are TGTGCCAGCAGCTTAGAACCCGGGACAGATTCACAGCATTTT. Translation: CASSLEPGTDSQHF. The full variable domain, with the rest looked up from reference TRBV7-8 and TRBJ1-5, is GAGVSQSPRYKVAKRGQDVALRCDPISGHVSLFWYQQALGQGPEFLTYFQNEAQLDKSGLPSDRFFAERPEGSVSTLKIQRTQQEDSAVYLCASSLEPGTDSQHFGDGTRLSIL.

CDR3 DNA sequence: TGCGCCAGCAGCCAAGAATCGGGAGCGGGCACCGGGGAGCTGTTTTTT. This gives the protein CASSQESGAGTGELFF. The chain employs TRBV4-1 and TRBJ2-2; tentative D call: TRBD2 (6 bases). Deletions cut 0 bases from V and 4 bases from J, with 12 bases between. The CDR3 spans 16 residues. CDR1 is MGHRA, CDR2 YSYEKL, per germline.

V usage is TRBV12-5 and J usage is TRBJ1-1; maybe TRBD1 (5 bases). CDR1 and CDR2 from the germline V gene are LGHNT and FRNRAP. The CDR3 is made up of 15 amino acids. V was clipped by 4 bases and J by 3 bases, with 15 bases between them. Written as DNA, the CDR3 is TGTGCTAGTGGTTACGTCGGCAGGGATCACACTGAAGCTTTCTTT. This translates into CASGYVGRDHTEAFF.

This sequence joins TRBV4-1 and TRBJ1-3; D uncertain. There are 14 residues in the CDR3. Trimming took off 1 base at V and 4 bases at J, with 8 bases between the two ends. Per the germline V gene, CDR1 is MGHRA and CDR2 is YSYEKL. The CDR3 loop is CASSQVDPGNTIYF. The CDR3 region has the DNA TGCGCCAGCAGCCAAGTAGATCCGGGAAACACCATATATTTT.

V and J are TRBV19 and TRBJ2-2; TRBD1 matches at 8 bases. The V and J ends lost 3 bases and 6 bases, in that order; junction bases with no gene match: 3. Germline V gene sequence: CDR1 LNHDA, CDR2 SQIVND (reference sequence). This CDR3 is built from 14 residues. CDR3 coding DNA: TGTGCCAGTAGTATTGGACAGGGTGCCGGGGAGCTGTTTTTT. Residues: CASSIGQGAGELFF.

The genes are TRBV20-1 and TRBJ2-3; D not certain. CDR3 length: 11 residues. Trimming cost V 6 bases and J 11 bases, with 15 bases left between them. Germline CDR1 DFQATT, CDR2 SNEGSKA (reference sequence). The CDR3 region has the DNA TGCAGTGCCCCCGTGGGAATAGGGCAGTATTTT. Translated, it gives CSAPVGIGQYF.

The J gene is TRBJ2-1, the V gene TRBV29-1, with D unclear. There are 14 residues in the CDR3. Germline values: CDR1 SQVTM, CDR2 ANQGSEA. V was clipped by 0 bases and J by 3 bases, with 9 bases between them. The chain's CDR3 is CSVEDRAVYNEQFF. The DNA for the CDR3 is TGCAGCGTTGAAGATAGGGCAGTCTACAATGAGCAGTTCTTC.

The rearrangement joins TRBV19 to TRBJ2-5, with TRBD2 matching 12 bases. The CDR3 covers 15 residues. V gave up 4 bases and J gave up 4 bases; unmatched junction bases: 4. The germline V gene has CDR1 LNHDA and CDR2 SQIVND (reference sequence). This CDR3 reads CASSSLAGGGETQYF. In nucleotides, the CDR3 is TGTGCCAGTAGTAGCCTAGCGGGAGGGGGAGAGACCCAGTACTTC.

The chain is built from TRBV9 and TRBJ1-2, with 7 nucleotides matching TRBD1. Germline assignment: CDR1 SGDLS and CDR2 YYNGEE. The CDR3 is 14 residues long. The V gene end was trimmed by 4 bases and the J gene end by 6 bases; junction bases not matched to a gene: 9. CDR3 coding DNA: TGTGCCAGCAGCCCGCCGGGACAGAGACATGGCTACACCTTC. Amino acids: CASSPPGQRHGYTF.

The chain links TRBV30 to TRBJ1-2, with D maybe TRBD1 (6 bases). Germline CDR1 reads GTSNPN; CDR2 reads SVGIG (reference sequence). This CDR3 comprises 13 residues. Trimming removed 7 bases at V and 8 bases at J, with 20 bases between. CDR3 DNA: TGTGCCTCCTCGGGGGGCTCTGCCGGAGGCTACACCTTC. Amino acid sequence: CASSGGSAGGYTF.

The chain joins TRBV15 to TRBJ2-1; D ambiguous. This CDR3 comprises 17 residues. CDR1 LNHNV and CDR2 YYDKDF come from the germline V gene (reference sequence). V was pared by 0 bases and J by 2 bases, with 14 bases between. CDR3 coding DNA: TGTGCCACCAGCAGAGATCTCGGTGGACCCCCCTACAATGAGCAGTTCTTC. Encoded protein: CATSRDLGGPPYNEQFF.

The chain combines TRBV2 with TRBJ1-4; 7 nucleotides align to TRBD1. The V and J ends lost 4 bases and 8 bases, in that order; junction bases with no gene match: 7. Germline loops: CDR1 SNHLY, CDR2 FYNNEI. The CDR3 is 14 residues long. The CDR3 DNA sequence: TGTGCCAGCAGTGTCGACAGGGCGGCAGAAAAACTGTTTTTT. Its protein product is CASSVDRAAEKLFF.

The chain carries TRBV6-4 and TRBJ1-4; TRBD1 matches at 9 bases. J gave up 10 bases and V 3 bases, and 9 bases lay outside the gene matches. Germline CDR1 and CDR2: MRHNA and SNTAGT. The CDR3 length is 15 residues. CDR3 sequence reads: CASSESGQGLGKLFF. In DNA form, the CDR3 reads TGTGCCAGCAGTGAATCCGGACAGGGGCTCGGAAAACTGTTTTTT.

V usage is TRBV19 and J usage is TRBJ1-6; D is perhaps TRBD1 (6 bases). V was cut by 6 bases and J by 8 bases, with 11 bases left in between. The CDR3 consists of 13 residues. Germline V lookup: CDR1 LNHDA, CDR2 SQIVND (reference sequence). The CDR3 nucleotides read TGTGCCAGTAGGAACCCAGGGGATTCACCCCTCCACTTT. Its translation is CASRNPGDSPLHF. Full variable domain (missing parts from reference TRBV19 and TRBJ1-6): DGGITQSPKYLFRKEGQNVTLSCEQNLNHDAMYWYRQDPGQGLRLIYYSQIVNDFQKGDIAEGYSVSREKKESFPLTVTSAQKNPTAFYLCASRNPGDSPLHFGNGTRLTVT.